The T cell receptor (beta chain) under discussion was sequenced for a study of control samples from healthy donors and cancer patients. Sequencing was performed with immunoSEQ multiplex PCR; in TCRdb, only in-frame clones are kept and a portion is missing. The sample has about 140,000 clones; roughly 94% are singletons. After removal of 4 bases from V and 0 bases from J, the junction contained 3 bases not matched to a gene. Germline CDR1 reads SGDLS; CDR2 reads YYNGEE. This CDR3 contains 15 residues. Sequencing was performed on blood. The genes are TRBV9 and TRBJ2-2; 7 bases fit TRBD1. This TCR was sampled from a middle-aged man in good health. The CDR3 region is CASSYRGTNTGELFF. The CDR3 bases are TGTGCCAGCAGCTACAGGGGAACGAACACCGGGGAGCTGTTTTTT.